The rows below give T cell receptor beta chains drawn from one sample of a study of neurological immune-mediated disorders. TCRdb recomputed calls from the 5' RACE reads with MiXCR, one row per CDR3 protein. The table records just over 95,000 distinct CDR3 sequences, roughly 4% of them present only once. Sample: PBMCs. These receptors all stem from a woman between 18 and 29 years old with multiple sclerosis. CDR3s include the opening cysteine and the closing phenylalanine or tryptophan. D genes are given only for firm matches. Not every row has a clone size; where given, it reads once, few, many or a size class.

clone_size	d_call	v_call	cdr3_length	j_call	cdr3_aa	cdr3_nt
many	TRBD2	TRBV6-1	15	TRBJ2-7	CASRLRPAGPYEQYF	TGTGCCAGCAGGTTAAGACCAGCGGGACCCTACGAGCAGTACTTC
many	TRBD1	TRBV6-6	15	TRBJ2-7	CASTRRGQGASEQYF	TGTGCCAGCACCAGAAGGGGACAGGGGGCCTCCGAGCAGTACTTC
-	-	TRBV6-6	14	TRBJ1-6	CASSLQGENSTLNF	TGTGCCAGCAGCTTACAGGGTGAAAATTCAACCCTCAACTTT
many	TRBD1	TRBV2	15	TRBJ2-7	CASRRASTGENEQYF	TGTGCCAGCAGGCGGGCCTCGACAGGGGAAAACGAGCAGTACTTC
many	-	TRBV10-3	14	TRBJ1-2	CAISELGTAGDYTF	TGTGCCATCAGTGAGTTAGGGACGGCGGGGGACTACACCTTC
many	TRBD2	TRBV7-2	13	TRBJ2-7	CASSSGGMYEQYF	TGTGCCAGCAGTAGCGGGGGGATGTACGAGCAGTACTTC
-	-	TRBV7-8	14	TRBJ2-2	CASTSKPLSGELFF	TGTGCCAGCACCTCGAAGCCCCTTTCGGGGGAGCTGTTTTTT
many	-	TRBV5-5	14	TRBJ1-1	CASSYGTPNTEAFF	TGTGCCAGCAGCTACGGGACTCCGAACACTGAAGCTTTCTTT
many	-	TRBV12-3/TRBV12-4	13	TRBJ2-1	CASSLLGDNEQFF	TGTGCCAGCAGTTTGTTGGGGGACAATGAGCAGTTCTTC
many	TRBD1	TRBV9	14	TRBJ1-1	CASRQTGADTEAFF	TGTGCCAGCAGACAGACAGGGGCCGACACTGAAGCTTTCTTT
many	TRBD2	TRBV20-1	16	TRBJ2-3	CSARDQLAGETDTQYF	TGCAGTGCTAGAGATCAACTAGCGGGAGAAACAGATACGCAGTATTTT
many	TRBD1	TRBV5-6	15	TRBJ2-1	CASSPDRELYNEQFF	TGTGCCAGCAGCCCGGACAGGGAACTCTACAATGAGCAGTTCTTC
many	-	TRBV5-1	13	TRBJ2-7	CASSLVLASEQYF	TGCGCCAGCAGCTTGGTGCTGGCGAGCGAGCAGTACTTC
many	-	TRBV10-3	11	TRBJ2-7	CAISAEYEQYF	TGTGCCATCAGTGCAGAGTACGAGCAGTACTTC
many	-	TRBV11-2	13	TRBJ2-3	CASSPPRTDTQYF	TGTGCCAGCAGCCCCCCCAGAACAGATACGCAGTATTTT
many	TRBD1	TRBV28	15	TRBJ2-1	CASMGTGASYNEQFF	TGTGCCAGTATGGGGACAGGGGCATCCTACAATGAGCAGTTCTTC
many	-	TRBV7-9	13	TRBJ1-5	CASSQLSNQPQHF	TGTGCCAGCAGCCAATTAAGCAATCAGCCCCAGCATTTT
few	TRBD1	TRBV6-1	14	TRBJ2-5	CASEGQGAGETQYF	TGTGCCAGCGAGGGACAGGGGGCAGGAGAGACCCAGTACTTC
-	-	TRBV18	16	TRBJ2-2	CASSPRPGLGTGELFF	TGTGCCAGCTCACCACGTCCAGGCCTTGGAACCGGGGAGCTGTTTTTT
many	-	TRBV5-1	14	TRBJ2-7	CASSYQDSSYEQYF	TGCGCCAGCAGCTACCAGGACAGTTCCTACGAGCAGTACTTC
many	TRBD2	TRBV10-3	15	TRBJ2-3	CAISDMTSGADTQYF	TGTGCCATCAGTGACATGACTAGCGGGGCAGATACGCAGTATTTT
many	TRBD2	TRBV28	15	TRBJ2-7	CASNPPASGSYEQYF	TGTGCCAGCAACCCGCCCGCTAGCGGCTCCTACGAGCAGTACTTC
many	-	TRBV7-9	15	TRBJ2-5	CASSLGAGPQETQYF	TGTGCCAGCAGCCTAGGGGCAGGACCGCAAGAGACCCAGTACTTC
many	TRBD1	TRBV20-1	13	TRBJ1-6	CSARVGTGPSLHF	TGCAGTGCTAGAGTGGGGACAGGCCCATCCCTCCACTTT
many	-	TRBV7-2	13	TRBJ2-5	CASSAGMSETQYF	TGTGCCAGCAGCGCAGGGATGTCGGAGACCCAGTACTTC
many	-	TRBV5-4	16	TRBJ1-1	CASSLGGEELNTEAFF	TGTGCCAGCAGCTTGGGGGGTGAGGAGCTCAACACTGAAGCTTTCTTT
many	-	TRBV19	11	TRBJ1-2	CASSSWGGYTF	TGTGCCAGTAGCAGCTGGGGTGGCTACACCTTC
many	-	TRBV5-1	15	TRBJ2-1	CASSLEWNSYNEQFF	TGCGCCAGCAGCTTGGAGTGGAACTCCTACAATGAGCAGTTCTTC
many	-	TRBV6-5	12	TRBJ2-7	CASRRTDYEQYF	TGTGCCAGCAGACGCACAGACTACGAGCAGTACTTC
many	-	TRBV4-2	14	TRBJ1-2	CASSQGTEIYGYTF	TGTGCCAGCAGCCAAGGGACAGAGATTTATGGCTACACCTTC
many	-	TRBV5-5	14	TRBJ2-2	CASSLYVHTGELFF	TGTGCCAGCAGCTTGTACGTTCACACCGGGGAGCTGTTTTTT
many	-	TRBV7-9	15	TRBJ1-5	CASSPKGESNQPQHF	TGTGCCAGCAGCCCGAAAGGGGAATCCAATCAGCCCCAGCATTTT